The 26 T cell receptor beta chains presented below share a single source sample, sequenced in a study of CD8 T cells in ankylosing spondylitis. Study observations and caveats: What appeared characteristic of ankylosing spondylitis blood was a TCR beta motif of about eight highly homologous variants.

No antigen has been identified for these receptors. One entry per CDR3 protein, called by TCRdb with MiXCR from the 5' RACE reads. The table includes about 330,000 distinct CDR3 sequences, 7.5% to 9% detected once. The sequenced sample was blood, either unsorted or a sorted T cell fraction (not recorded which). The receptor source for this set is a male donor with ankylosing spondylitis.

This clonotype appeared a few times. The V call is TRBV3-1, the J call TRBJ2-2; D might be TRBD1 (6 bases). The ends were cut back, 3 bases at V and 0 bases at J, with 17 bases in the middle. The CDR3 consists of 18 residues. In germline, CDR1 is LGHDT, CDR2 YNNKEL (reference sequence). This CDR3 reads CASSQETGTTANTGELFF. CDR3 bases: TGTGCCAGCAGCCAGGAAACCGGGACAACCGCGAACACCGGGGAGCTGTTTTTT.

There are a few counts of this clonotype. The chain carries TRBV7-3 and TRBJ2-1; D ambiguous. Trimming removed 5 bases from V and 4 bases from J, with 21 bases in between. Per germline, CDR1 SGHTA and CDR2 FQGTGA. The CDR3 covers 17 residues. Here the CDR3 DNA reads TGTGCCAGCAGCGCATACCTCCCTAGTGTGGCTTACAATGAGCAGTTCTTC. The encoded protein is CASSAYLPSVAYNEQFF.

This clonotype was recorded a few times. The CDR3 sequence is CASSLPGLAANEQFF. CDR3 coding DNA: TGCGCCAGCAGCTTACCGGGACTAGCGGCTAATGAGCAGTTCTTC. The chain is built from TRBV5-1 and TRBJ2-1; 11 positions match TRBD2. Germline CDR1 and CDR2: SGHRS and YFSETQ. This CDR3 is built from 15 residues. V gave up 2 bases and J gave up 7 bases; unmatched junction bases: 5.

This clonotype was counted a few times. The chain is built from TRBV12-3 or TRBV12-4 and TRBJ1-4; D call uncertain. Between the trimmed V and J ends, which lost 6 bases and 8 bases, there was a span of 16 bases. The CDR3 has 14 residues. The chain's CDR3 is CASSLGWGAEKLFF. The DNA for the CDR3 is TGTGCCAGCAGCCTTGGGTGGGGAGCCGAAAAACTGTTTTTT.

This clonotype was recorded many times. The V and J genes are TRBV9 and TRBJ1-3; 7 bases agree with TRBD1. The length of the CDR3 is 16 residues. Germline values: CDR1 SGDLS, CDR2 YYNGEE. V shed 4 bases and J 0 bases; nucleotides not matched to a gene: 7. CDR3 amino acids: CASSPGQRVSGNTIYF. The CDR3 DNA sequence: TGTGCCAGCAGCCCGGGACAGAGGGTCTCTGGAAACACCATATATTTT. Together with reference TRBV9 and TRBJ1-3, the CDR3 gives the full variable domain: DSGVTQTPKHLITATGQRVTLRCSPRSGDLSVYWYQQSLDQGLQFLIQYYNGEERAKGNILERFSAQQFPDLHSELNLSSLELGDSALYFCASSPGQRVSGNTIYFGEGSWLTVV.

The chain carries TRBV7-2 and TRBJ2-1; 13 positions match TRBD2. Germline assignment: CDR1 SGHTA and CDR2 FQGNSA. The CDR3 extends over 18 amino acids. The junction had 8 bases not matched to a gene; V was cut back by 0 bases and J by 6 bases. Here the CDR3 reads CASSLAGGGTSGTNEQFF. CDR3 sequence (DNA): TGTGCCAGCAGCTTAGCGGGGGGCGGGACTAGCGGGACCAATGAGCAGTTCTTC.

This clonotype was observed at least ten times. The CDR3 sequence is CASSLEPGGVNIQYF. CDR3 DNA: TGCGCCAGCAGCTTGGAGCCAGGGGGAGTAAACATTCAGTACTTC. The chain is built from TRBV5-1 and TRBJ2-4; 7 nucleotides agree with TRBD1. This CDR3 contains 15 residues. The trim removed 0 bases at V and 6 bases at J, leaving 6 bases unmatched. In germline, CDR1 is SGHRS, CDR2 YFSETQ.

This clonotype has only a few counts. The chain uses TRBV12-3 or TRBV12-4 and TRBJ2-7; TRBD2 matches at 7 bases. V dropped 6 bases and J dropped 2; count of bases not matched to a gene: 7. This CDR3 is built from 14 residues. The CDR3 sequence: CASSGGLYAYEQYF. The CDR3 DNA sequence: TGTGCCAGCAGCGGGGGACTATATGCCTACGAGCAGTACTTC.

The V call is TRBV6-1, the J call TRBJ2-1; perhaps D is TRBD1 or TRBD2 (5 bases each). Germline loops: CDR1 MNHNS, CDR2 SASEGT. V was clipped by 4 bases and J by 6 bases, with 7 bases between them. The CDR3 is 12 residues long. CDR3: CASSGGTNEQFF. CDR3 in DNA: TGTGCCAGCAGTGGAGGGACCAATGAGCAGTTCTTC.

This CDR3 reads CASSLASGRSFSYEQYF. The CDR3 DNA follows: TGCGCCAGCAGCTTGGCTAGCGGGAGGTCCTTCTCCTACGAGCAGTACTTC. The chain couples TRBV5-1 to TRBJ2-7, with 11 bases aligning to TRBD2. CDR1 SGHRS and CDR2 YFSETQ come from the germline V gene. The CDR3 totals 17 residues. The V and J ends lost 0 bases and 0 bases, in that order; junction bases with no gene match: 5.

The rearrangement joins TRBV6-1 to TRBJ2-3; 7 bases line up with TRBD2. CDR3 length: 19 amino acids. The germline V gene has CDR1 MNHNS and CDR2 SASEGT. Trimming at V came to 6 bases and at J to 1 base, leaving 19 bases not matched to a gene. CDR3 amino acids: CASSPSSGGSWHGTDTQYF. The CDR3 DNA is TGTGCCAGCAGCCCTTCTAGCGGAGGGAGTTGGCACGGCACAGATACGCAGTATTTT.

This clonotype was observed at least ten times. This chain uses TRBV12-3 or TRBV12-4 with TRBJ1-1; 9 bases are a match to TRBD1. With 2 bases clipped from V and 5 bases from J, the junction kept 3 bases outside the gene matches. This CDR3 has 14 amino acids. CDR3 region: CASSLIQGATEAFF. CDR3 nucleotides: TGTGCCAGCAGTTTAATACAGGGGGCGACTGAAGCTTTCTTT.

The rearrangement uses TRBV7-3 and TRBJ2-6; D is unclear. The CDR3 is made up of 14 amino acids. The germline CDR1 and CDR2 sequences are SGHTA and FQGTGA. Trimming took 3 bases from V and 0 from J, leaving 3 bases between them. CDR3 DNA sequence: TGTGCCAGCAGCTTCCACTCTGGGGCCAACGTCCTGACTTTC. Translating it yields CASSFHSGANVLTF.

This clonotype was seen repeatedly, ten times or more. The chain has TRBV20-1 and TRBJ2-5; D is possibly TRBD1 (5 bases). This CDR3 has 15 amino acids. CDR1 and CDR2 (germline): DFQATT, SNEGSKA (reference sequence). Trimming shortened V by 5 bases and J by 1 base, and 17 bases separated the two germline ends. The CDR3 nucleotides read TGCAGTGCTTCCGCGCCACAGGCCTTCCAAGAGACCCAGTACTTC. This translates into CSASAPQAFQETQYF.

The sample holds a few counts of this clonotype. The chain joins TRBV27 to TRBJ2-2, with D perhaps matching TRBD2 (5 bases). Germline V gene lookup returns CDR1 MNHEY and CDR2 SMNVEV (reference sequence). V lost 8 bases and J 0 bases, leaving 10 bases between the germline ends. The CDR3 consists of 14 residues. The chain's CDR3 is CASAEGANTGELFF. The CDR3 nucleotides read TGTGCCAGCGCCGAGGGCGCGAACACCGGGGAGCTGTTTTTT.

This clonotype was seen only a few times. The rearrangement uses TRBV7-2 and TRBJ1-1; no firm D call. The CDR3 consists of 16 residues. Germline assignment: CDR1 SGHTA and CDR2 FQGNSA. V was clipped by 5 bases and J by 7 bases, with 23 bases between them. The CDR3 nucleotides read TGTGCCAGCAGCCAAGGTCTCGGGTTGGCAACAGATGAAGCTTTCTTT. Translating gives CASSQGLGLATDEAFF.

This clonotype was recorded at least ten times. The rearrangement links TRBV5-5 to TRBJ2-2; 11 bases map to TRBD1. The CDR3 contains 16 residues. Germline V gene sequence: CDR1 SGHKS, CDR2 YYEKEE (reference sequence). The J segment lost 4 bases and the V segment lost 4 bases, leaving 6 bases of the junction unmatched. The CDR3 region is CASSPGQGAVTGELFF. The CDR3 nucleotides read TGTGCCAGCAGCCCAGGACAGGGGGCAGTCACCGGGGAGCTGTTTTTT.

In this sample, this clonotype turned up many times. The rearrangement links TRBV7-9 to TRBJ2-1, with 14 positions matching TRBD2. CDR1 SEHNR and CDR2 FQNEAQ come from the germline V gene (reference sequence). The CDR3 covers 14 residues. Germline trimming cut 4 bases from V and 7 bases from J; bases unmatched to any gene: 0. CDR3: CASSWTSGGNEQFF. CDR3 nucleotides: TGTGCCAGCAGCTGGACTAGCGGGGGGAATGAGCAGTTCTTC.

The J gene is TRBJ2-5, the V gene TRBV20-1; no definite D call. The CDR3 extends over 15 amino acids. Trimming stripped 3 bases from V and 5 bases from J, with 19 bases between. In germline, CDR1 is DFQATT, CDR2 SNEGSKA (reference sequence). The CDR3 loop reads CSASAQTNSRETQYF. CDR3 in DNA: TGCAGTGCTAGTGCCCAGACAAACTCCCGGGAGACCCAGTACTTC.

This clonotype has more than one count but fewer than ten. V usage is TRBV5-1 and J usage is TRBJ2-3; unclear D gene. The CDR3 is made up of 15 amino acids. V was shortened by 1 base and J by 2 bases, with 11 bases between the two germline ends. Per germline, CDR1 SGHRS and CDR2 YFSETQ. Here the CDR3 reads CASSLFRANTDTQYF. The DNA for the CDR3 is TGCGCCAGCAGCTTGTTCCGGGCAAACACAGATACGCAGTATTTT. Complete variable domain (other parts from reference TRBV5-1 and TRBJ2-3): KAGVTQTPRYLIKTRGQQVTLSCSPISGHRSVSWYQQTPGQGLQFLFEYFSETQRNKGNFPGRFSGRQFSNSRSEMNVSTLELGDSALYLCASSLFRANTDTQYFGPGTRLTVL.

The sample holds many counts of this clonotype. The chain couples TRBV29-1 to TRBJ2-3; D call uncertain. Trimming removed 4 bases from V and 10 bases from J, with 9 bases in between. The CDR3 length is 10 residues. CDR1 is SQVTM, CDR2 ANQGSEA, per germline. The CDR3 DNA sequence: TGCAGCGTTGGTCCGGGCCCGCAGTATTTT. Protein sequence: CSVGPGPQYF.

V usage is TRBV11-2 and J usage is TRBJ2-2; D might be TRBD2 (6 bases). Per germline, CDR1 SGHAT and CDR2 FQNNGV. The CDR3 consists of 13 residues. V was pared by 6 bases and J by 8 bases, with 13 bases between. This chain's CDR3 is CASRALLAGELFF. CDR3 coding DNA: TGTGCCAGCAGGGCCCTACTAGCTGGGGAGCTGTTTTTT.

The chain uses TRBV15 and TRBJ2-5; tentatively, D is TRBD1 (8 bases). CDR1 and CDR2 from the germline V gene are LNHNV and YYDKDF (reference sequence). Between the trimmed V and J ends, which lost 4 bases and 2 bases, there was a span of 17 bases. The CDR3 totals 16 residues. The CDR3 sequence: CATSKDRGAGQETQYF. The CDR3 DNA follows: TGTGCCACCAGCAAAGACAGGGGAGCGGGGCAAGAGACCCAGTACTTC.

This chain's CDR3 is CSVPGLVPYNEQFF. The DNA of the CDR3 is TGCAGTGTCCCGGGACTAGTTCCCTACAATGAGCAGTTCTTC. The J gene is TRBJ2-1, the V gene TRBV20-1; 8 positions agree with TRBD2. Germline V gene lookup returns CDR1 DFQATT and CDR2 SNEGSKA (reference sequence). The CDR3 covers 14 residues. J was trimmed by 2 bases and V by 7 bases; bases with no gene match: 7.

This clonotype has only a few counts. V gene TRBV6-2 or TRBV6-3 combines with J gene TRBJ2-1; 7 bases are shared with TRBD2. After removal of 0 bases from V and 0 bases from J, the junction contained 8 bases not matched to a gene. This CDR3 spans 18 amino acids. CDR1 MNHEY and CDR2 SVGEGT come from the germline V gene. The CDR3 loop is CASSYSFSGPSSYNEQFF. Here the CDR3 DNA reads TGTGCCAGCAGTTACTCGTTTAGCGGGCCAAGCTCCTACAATGAGCAGTTCTTC.

The V call is TRBV5-1, the J call TRBJ2-6; 12 nucleotides agree with TRBD1. This CDR3 has 18 residues. V was pared by 0 bases and J by 3 bases, with 4 bases of the junction left unmatched. Germline V gene sequence: CDR1 SGHRS, CDR2 YFSETQ. For the CDR3, the DNA is TGCGCCAGCAGCTTGGAGGGACAGGGGGCAGGTGGGGCCAACGTCCTGACTTTC. This sequence encodes CASSLEGQGAGGANVLTF.